This T cell receptor beta chain was captured by sequencing in a study of cytomegalovirus exposure and HLA in healthy donors. Study-wide context: Earlier work reported some 110 million unique TCR beta sequences from about 180 million T cells. When fewer than 500 donors were genotyped, 80% to 90% of them were found to fall in the Caucasian-associated ancestry cluster.

The PCR employed 60 Vbeta primers together with 13 Jbeta primers. As processed by the authors: The count from a later analysis was tens of millions of unique TCR beta chains, 9 million to 12 million of them shared. Only in-frame clones appear in the TCRdb table, and some are missing; sequencing was by immunoSEQ multiplex PCR. That table gives V, J and clone size, and the DNA gave D and trimming. The sample consists of some 200,000 clones, around four fifths of them appearing once. The CDR3 totals 17 residues. Germline values: CDR1 SGHTA, CDR2 FQGNSA. Trimming left V 3 bases short and J 0 bases short, with 18 bases between.

This TCR was recovered from a woman aged 18 to 35 in good health and CMV-seronegative. Sequencing was done on a sample of PBMCs. The chain links TRBV7-2 to TRBJ2-7, with a possible D match to TRBD2 (6 bases). CDR3 nucleotides: TGTGCCAGCAGCTTGGATTCGAGAGGGAGGTACTCCTACGAGCAGTACTTC. Residues: CASSLDSRGRYSYEQYF.